A single sample gave rise to the 22 T cell receptor beta chains below, sequenced in a study of OX40 agonist ivuxolimab in advanced cancers. The table came from immunoSEQ multiplex PCR; TCRdb's copy has only in-frame clones and leaves some out. Of 70,000 to 85,000 clones in the sample, about 93% were seen once. The material was CD4+ or CD8+ T cells sorted from blood, obtained in a trial of the OX40 agonist ivuxolimab. Receptors originate from an adult with an advanced solid tumor such as melanoma, head and neck, liver or kidney cancer.

The chain combines TRBV4-3 with TRBJ1-4; no firm D call. The V gene lost 5 bases and the J gene lost 0 bases, with 13 bases spanning the gap. Germline V gene sequence: CDR1 LGHNA, CDR2 YSLEER. CDR3 size: 16 residues. Here the CDR3 DNA reads TGCGCCAGCAGCTCTGGACGGACTTCAACTAATGAAAAACTGTTTTTT. Its protein product is CASSSGRTSTNEKLFF.

V is TRBV28 and J is TRBJ1-5, with TRBD1 matching over 8 bases. Germline V lookup: CDR1 MDHEN, CDR2 SYDVKM. V gave up 6 bases and J gave up 7 bases; unmatched junction bases: 11. This CDR3 contains 15 residues. The CDR3 loop is CASSPIGDRTQPQHF. The CDR3 region has the DNA TGTGCCAGCAGCCCGATCGGGGACAGGACGCAGCCCCAGCATTTT.

The V and J genes are TRBV6-6 and TRBJ2-5, with 9 bases lining up with TRBD2. Germline V gives CDR1 MNHNY, CDR2 SVGAGI (reference sequence). V lost 8 bases to trimming and J lost 5 bases; unmatched junction nucleotides: 9. The CDR3 is 14 amino acids. CDR3 nucleotides: TGTGCCAGCCTCGAAGCGGGAGGTTCGGAGACCCAGTACTTC. Encoded protein: CASLEAGGSETQYF.

This clone was detected a few times. The chain links TRBV5-1 to TRBJ1-2, with a tentative D call TRBD1 (6 bases). Germline V gene sequence: CDR1 SGHRS, CDR2 YFSETQ. Between the trimmed V and J ends, which lost 0 bases and 3 bases, there was a span of 9 bases. The CDR3 sequence is 14 residues long. The CDR3 DNA is TGCGCCAGCAGCTTGGACAGGGTCGACTATGGCTACACCTTC. Translated, it gives CASSLDRVDYGYTF.

The chain recombines TRBV28 with TRBJ2-3, with a possible D match to TRBD1 (6 bases). Germline CDR1 is MDHEN and CDR2 is SYDVKM. The CDR3 sequence is 15 residues long. V lost 2 bases and J lost 5, with 14 bases in between. The CDR3 DNA sequence: TGTGCCAGCAGTTTACTCCGGACAGAAGAAGATACGCAGTATTTT. This sequence encodes CASSLLRTEEDTQYF. Complete variable domain (other parts from reference TRBV28 and TRBJ2-3): DVKVTQSSRYLVKRTGEKVFLECVQDMDHENMFWYRQDPGLGLRLIYFSYDVKMKEKGDIPEGYSVSREKKERFSLILESASTNQTSMYLCASSLLRTEEDTQYFGPGTRLTVL.

The chain links TRBV7-3 to TRBJ2-2; no firm D call. The CDR3 runs to 15 residues. Germline V gives CDR1 SGHTA, CDR2 FQGTGA. The V end was cut by 3 bases, the J end by 2 bases, with 10 bases between. The CDR3 sequence is CASSLALDNTGELFF. The CDR3 DNA follows: TGTGCCAGCAGCTTGGCCCTAGATAACACCGGGGAGCTGTTTTTT.

This chain links TRBV28 with TRBJ2-7, with 11 bases aligning to TRBD2. The V segment lost 5 bases and the J segment 6 bases; nucleotides outside the gene matches: 6. Germline CDR1 is MDHEN and CDR2 is SYDVKM. The CDR3 runs to 14 residues. CDR3 in amino acids: CASSVTSGTGEQYF. In DNA form, the CDR3 reads TGTGCCAGCAGTGTGACTAGCGGGACAGGCGAGCAGTACTTC.

The chain couples TRBV14 to TRBJ2-7; D ambiguous. Trimming cost V 0 bases and J 5 bases, with 17 bases left between them. The CDR3 totals 16 residues. CDR1 and CDR2 from the germline V gene are SGHDN and FVKESK. The CDR3 spells CASSQELAKGRHEQYF. CDR3 coding DNA: TGTGCCAGCAGCCAAGAATTGGCTAAGGGTCGGCACGAGCAGTACTTC.

The chain combines TRBV9 with TRBJ1-3; no clear D. Germline V gives CDR1 SGDLS, CDR2 YYNGEE. The CDR3 has 13 amino acids. Trimming stripped 4 bases from V and 0 bases from J, with 5 bases between. CDR3 region: CASSFRSGNTIYF. The CDR3, as DNA: TGTGCCAGCAGCTTCCGCTCTGGAAACACCATATATTTT.

V and J are TRBV9 and TRBJ2-7; the match to TRBD1 covers 7 bases. Looked up from germline, CDR1 is SGDLS and CDR2 is YYNGEE. V lost 4 bases, J lost 2 bases, and 9 bases stayed unmatched. The CDR3 has 15 residues. The CDR3 region is CASSLTGTDPYEQYF. DNA of the CDR3: TGTGCCAGCAGCTTAACCGGGACAGACCCCTACGAGCAGTACTTC.

CDR3 nucleotides: TGCAGCGTTGAAGATCCGGGTTCAAGGACCGCTAGCACAGATACGCAGTATTTT. Translating gives CSVEDPGSRTASTDTQYF. This rearrangement joins TRBV29-1 to TRBJ2-3, with D unresolved. Germline V gene lookup returns CDR1 SQVTM and CDR2 ANQGSEA. The CDR3 consists of 18 residues. V lost 0 bases, J lost 0 bases, and 19 bases lay in between.

J is TRBJ1-3 and V is TRBV4-1, with D unclear. From germline, CDR1 is MGHRA and CDR2 YSYEKL. Trimming pared 4 bases from V and 0 bases from J, leaving 13 bases between. CDR3 size: 16 residues. In nucleotides, the CDR3 is TGCGCCAGCAGCCCTGGGATATTCGTCTCTGGAAACACCATATATTTT. Its translation is CASSPGIFVSGNTIYF.

The chain recombines TRBV6-5 with TRBJ2-1, with D maybe TRBD2 (5 bases). In germline, CDR1 is MNHEY, CDR2 SVGAGI. CDR3 length: 12 amino acids. Trimming left V 0 bases short and J 9 bases short, with 6 bases between. The CDR3 bases are TGTGCCAGCAGTTACTCTGGGAGTGAGCAGTTCTTC. It codes for CASSYSGSEQFF.

The V and J genes are TRBV30 and TRBJ2-3; 7 bases line up with TRBD1. The CDR3 loop spans 14 amino acids. Germline trimming cut 0 bases from V and 3 bases from J; bases unmatched to any gene: 3. Germline loops: CDR1 GTSNPN, CDR2 SVGIG (reference sequence). The CDR3 protein is CAWSVQGQTDTQYF. The CDR3 nucleotides are TGTGCCTGGAGTGTACAGGGGCAGACAGATACGCAGTATTTT.

The rearrangement links TRBV19 to TRBJ2-7; D is perhaps TRBD2 (6 bases). V lost 5 bases, J lost 3 bases, and 14 bases lay in between. The CDR3 covers 14 residues. Germline V gene data show CDR1 as LNHDA and CDR2 as SQIVND (reference sequence). CDR3 loop: CASSPAGRSYEQYF. The CDR3 DNA sequence: TGTGCCAGTAGTCCAGCTGGGAGGAGCTACGAGCAGTACTTC.

The sample holds one count of this clone. The chain carries TRBV5-6 and TRBJ2-7, with TRBD2 matching 11 bases. The CDR3 has 16 residues. V gave up 4 bases and J gave up 3 bases; unmatched junction bases: 9. CDR1 and CDR2 (germline): SGHDT, YYEEEE. This CDR3 is CASSHEPGLAVYEQYF. DNA of the CDR3: TGTGCCAGCAGCCACGAACCGGGACTAGCGGTCTACGAGCAGTACTTC.

In this sample, this clone turned up a few times. The rearrangement joins TRBV11-2 to TRBJ2-7, with unresolved D. CDR1 and CDR2 (germline): SGHAT, FQNNGV. There are 12 residues in the CDR3. V shed 4 bases and J shed 1 base, with 5 bases lying between them. The chain's CDR3 is CASSSSSYEQYF. The DNA of the CDR3 is TGTGCCAGCAGCTCCAGTTCCTACGAGCAGTACTTC.

V and J are TRBV5-5 and TRBJ2-7, with TRBD2 identical over 8 bases. The V gene end was trimmed by 2 bases and the J gene end by 6 bases; junction bases not matched to a gene: 22. The CDR3 is 19 residues long. CDR1 and CDR2 (germline): SGHKS, YYEKEE (reference sequence). The CDR3 loop is CASSFNVLAVAGPQGEQYF. DNA for the CDR3: TGTGCCAGCAGCTTCAATGTGTTGGCGGTAGCGGGACCGCAGGGCGAGCAGTACTTC.

The CDR3 DNA sequence: TGTGCCAGCAGGGGTAGGTTCCCAGATACGCAGTATTTT. Its translation is CASRGRFPDTQYF. The chain uses TRBV6-4 and TRBJ2-3; no firm D call. This CDR3 region has 13 residues. V shed 6 bases and J shed 4 bases, with 11 bases lying between them. The germline gives CDR1 MRHNA, CDR2 SNTAGT.

This clone was seen just once. This chain links TRBV15 with TRBJ1-2, with 11 nucleotides matching TRBD1. The germline CDR1 and CDR2 sequences are LNHNV and YYDKDF (reference sequence). The CDR3 totals 14 residues. J lost 8 bases, V lost 3 bases, and 5 bases had no gene match. The CDR3 region is CATSSRDRGRGYTF. The DNA of the CDR3 is TGTGCCACCAGCAGCAGGGACAGGGGGAGAGGCTACACCTTC.

This clone is a singleton in its sample. The rearrangement links TRBV7-9 to TRBJ2-3, with TRBD2 as a possible D gene (5 bases). Trimming took 1 base from V and 5 from J, leaving 13 bases between them. This CDR3 contains 15 residues. Germline V gene lookup returns CDR1 SEHNR and CDR2 FQNEAQ (reference sequence). CDR3 bases: TGTGCCAGCAGCTTAGGTGGTGGACTGCAAGATACGCAGTATTTT. It translates to CASSLGGGLQDTQYF.

The chain links TRBV14 to TRBJ2-1, with D maybe TRBD2 (6 bases). CDR1 is SGHDN, CDR2 FVKESK, per germline. This CDR3 region has 18 residues. Deletions cut 0 bases from V and 0 bases from J, with 15 bases between. The CDR3 region is CASSQDGTSGSSYNEQFF. The CDR3 coding sequence is TGTGCCAGCAGCCAAGATGGGACTTCGGGTAGCTCCTACAATGAGCAGTTCTTC.